The TCR beta chain under discussion was sequenced for a study of blood T cell repertoires in COVID-19. Assay: immunoSEQ multiplex PCR; the TCRdb copy retains only in-frame clones and omits some. The table includes under 300,000 clones, 70% to 90% detected once. In germline, CDR1 is MNHEY, CDR2 SMNVEV (reference sequence). Germline trimming cut 6 bases from V and 2 bases from J; bases unmatched to any gene: 6. The CDR3 is 14 residues long. The sequence derives from a woman aged 55-69 years in a cohort exposed to, infected with or recovered from COVID-19 (not recorded which). Sequencing was carried out using PBMCs or T cells enriched from blood (not recorded which). V and J are TRBV27 and TRBJ1-1, with 7 nucleotides matching TRBD1. CDR3 sequence: CASSRTGLNTEAFF. DNA for the CDR3: TGTGCCAGCAGCCGGACAGGACTAAACACTGAAGCTTTCTTT.